The sequence of this T cell receptor beta chain was determined in a study of molecular identifiers for immune sequencing clone quantification. Regarding the study as a whole: Spiked-in Jurkat TCR RNA corresponding to one cell was reported as detectable against 970,000 or so naive cells.

This clonotype came up many times. What it recognizes is unknown. V gave up 4 bases and J gave up 5 bases; unmatched junction bases: 8. This CDR3 comprises 17 residues. Germline CDR1 and CDR2: SEHNR and FQNEAQ (reference sequence). For bulk TCR libraries, previously described methods and listed TCR primers were used. In TCRdb, the PCR reads were re-called with MiXCR into one record per CDR3 protein. Found here are hundreds of thousands of distinct CDR3 sequences, about 25% of them singletons; the top ten hold 0.78%. The chain carries TRBV7-9 and TRBJ2-3, with 14 bases matching TRBD2. Material: naive CD8+ T cells from blood, with Jurkat cell RNA spiked in. Documented subset: FACS-sorted CD8+CD4-CCR7+CD45RA+ naive T cells. The TCR sequence derives from a human donor in good health. Some libraries in this study had Jurkat cell RNA spiked in. CDR3 in amino acids: CASSSGLAGERGDTQYF. The CDR3 DNA sequence: TGTGCCAGCAGCTCGGGACTAGCGGGAGAGCGAGGAGATACGCAGTATTTT.